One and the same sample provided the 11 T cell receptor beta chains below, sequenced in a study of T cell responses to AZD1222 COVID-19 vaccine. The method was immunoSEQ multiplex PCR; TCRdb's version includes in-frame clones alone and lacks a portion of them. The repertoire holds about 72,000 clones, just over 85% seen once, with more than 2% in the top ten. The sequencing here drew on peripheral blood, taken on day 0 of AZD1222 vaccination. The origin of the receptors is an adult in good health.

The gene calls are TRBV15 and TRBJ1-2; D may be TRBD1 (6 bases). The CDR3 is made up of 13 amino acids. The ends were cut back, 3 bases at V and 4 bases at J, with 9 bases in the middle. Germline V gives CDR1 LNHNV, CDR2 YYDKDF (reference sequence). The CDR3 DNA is TGTGCCACCAGCAGGGACAGTGGCTATGGCTACACCTTC. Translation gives CATSRDSGYGYTF.

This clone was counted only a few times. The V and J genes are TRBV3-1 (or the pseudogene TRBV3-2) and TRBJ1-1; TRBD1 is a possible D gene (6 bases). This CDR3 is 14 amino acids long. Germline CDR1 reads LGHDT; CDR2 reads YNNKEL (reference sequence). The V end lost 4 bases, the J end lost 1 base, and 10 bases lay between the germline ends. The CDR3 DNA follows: TGTGCCAGCAGCCTCGAGGGGGGGAACACTGAAGCTTTCTTT. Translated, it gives CASSLEGGNTEAFF.

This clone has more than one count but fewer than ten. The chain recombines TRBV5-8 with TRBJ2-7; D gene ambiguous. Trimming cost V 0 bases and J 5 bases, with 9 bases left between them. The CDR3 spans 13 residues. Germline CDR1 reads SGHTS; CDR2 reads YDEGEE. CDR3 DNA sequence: TGTGCCAGCAGCTTGGCCGGCCGACACGAGCAGTACTTC. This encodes CASSLAGRHEQYF.

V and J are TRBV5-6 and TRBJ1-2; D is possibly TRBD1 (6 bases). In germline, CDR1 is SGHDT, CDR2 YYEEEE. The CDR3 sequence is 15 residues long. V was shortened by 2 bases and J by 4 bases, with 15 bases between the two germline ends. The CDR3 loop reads CASSFDQTGRYGYTF. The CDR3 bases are TGTGCCAGCAGCTTTGATCAAACAGGGCGCTATGGCTACACCTTC.

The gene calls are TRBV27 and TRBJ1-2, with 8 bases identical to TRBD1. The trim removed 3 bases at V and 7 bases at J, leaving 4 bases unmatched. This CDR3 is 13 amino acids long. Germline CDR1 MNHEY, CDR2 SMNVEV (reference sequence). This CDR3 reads CASSFPDRGGYTF. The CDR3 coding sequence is TGTGCCAGCAGTTTTCCCGACAGGGGTGGCTACACCTTC.

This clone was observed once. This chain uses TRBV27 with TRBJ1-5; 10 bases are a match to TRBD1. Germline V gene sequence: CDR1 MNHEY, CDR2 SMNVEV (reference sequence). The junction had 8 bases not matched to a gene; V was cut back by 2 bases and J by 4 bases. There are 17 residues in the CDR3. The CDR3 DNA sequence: TGTGCCAGCAGTTTAAGCGGGGCGGGACAGGGGAATCAGCCCCAGCATTTT. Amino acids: CASSLSGAGQGNQPQHF.

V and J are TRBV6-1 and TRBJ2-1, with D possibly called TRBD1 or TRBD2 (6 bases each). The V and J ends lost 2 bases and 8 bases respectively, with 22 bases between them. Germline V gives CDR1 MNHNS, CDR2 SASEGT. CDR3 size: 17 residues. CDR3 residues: CASSEKGGGIGADEQFF. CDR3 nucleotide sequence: TGTGCCAGCAGTGAAAAGGGGGGTGGGATAGGGGCTGATGAGCAGTTCTTC.

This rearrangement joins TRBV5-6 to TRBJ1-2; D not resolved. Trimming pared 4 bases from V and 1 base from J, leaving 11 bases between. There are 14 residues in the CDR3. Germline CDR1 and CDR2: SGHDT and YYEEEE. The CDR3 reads CASSRRTLNYGYTF. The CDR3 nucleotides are TGTGCCAGCAGCCGAAGGACCCTTAACTATGGCTACACCTTC.

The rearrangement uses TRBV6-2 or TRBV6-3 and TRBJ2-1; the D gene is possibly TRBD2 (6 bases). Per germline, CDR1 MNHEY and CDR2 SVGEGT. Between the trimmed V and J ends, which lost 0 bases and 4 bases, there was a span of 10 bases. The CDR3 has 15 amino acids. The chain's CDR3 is CASSYSERAYNEQFF. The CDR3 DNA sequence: TGTGCCAGCAGTTACTCCGAGCGGGCTTACAATGAGCAGTTCTTC.

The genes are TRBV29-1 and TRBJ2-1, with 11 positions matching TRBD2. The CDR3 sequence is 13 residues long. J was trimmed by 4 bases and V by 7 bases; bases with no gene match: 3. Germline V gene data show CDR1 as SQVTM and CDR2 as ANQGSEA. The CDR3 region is CSAGTSGYNEQFF. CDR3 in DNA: TGCAGCGCCGGGACTAGCGGTTACAATGAGCAGTTCTTC.

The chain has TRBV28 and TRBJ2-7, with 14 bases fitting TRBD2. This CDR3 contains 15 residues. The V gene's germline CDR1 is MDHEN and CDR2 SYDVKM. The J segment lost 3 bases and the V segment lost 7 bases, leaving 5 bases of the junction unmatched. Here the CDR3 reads CASKKGTSGGYEQYF. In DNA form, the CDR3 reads TGTGCCAGCAAAAAGGGGACTAGCGGGGGCTACGAGCAGTACTTC.